This TCR beta chain originates from a study of T-cell memory formation after mild COVID-19. Study-wide findings and caveats: Shrinking CD4+ clones resided mostly in CM and EM, and CD8+ ones in EMRA.

Trimming pared 6 bases from V and 5 bases from J, leaving 11 bases between. The CDR3 loop spans 13 amino acids. The germline CDR1 and CDR2 sequences are MNHEY and SVGAGI. For this clonotype: The antigen remains undetermined.

TCRdb reprocessed the 5' RACE reads with MiXCR, giving one entry per CDR3 protein. Found here are approximately 240,000 distinct CDR3 sequences, about 15% of them singletons; the top ten hold approximately 3.5%. Sequenced: PBMCs or a T cell subset sorted from them (not recorded which). The TCR sequence derives from a man between 18 and 29 years old who had mild COVID-19 (a few samples of this study predate the infection). Cell type and time point are not known. The rearrangement joins TRBV6-5 to TRBJ1-5; D unresolved. The CDR3 protein is CASRYRADQPQHF. CDR3 sequence (DNA): TGTGCCAGCAGGTACCGGGCCGATCAGCCCCAGCATTTT.